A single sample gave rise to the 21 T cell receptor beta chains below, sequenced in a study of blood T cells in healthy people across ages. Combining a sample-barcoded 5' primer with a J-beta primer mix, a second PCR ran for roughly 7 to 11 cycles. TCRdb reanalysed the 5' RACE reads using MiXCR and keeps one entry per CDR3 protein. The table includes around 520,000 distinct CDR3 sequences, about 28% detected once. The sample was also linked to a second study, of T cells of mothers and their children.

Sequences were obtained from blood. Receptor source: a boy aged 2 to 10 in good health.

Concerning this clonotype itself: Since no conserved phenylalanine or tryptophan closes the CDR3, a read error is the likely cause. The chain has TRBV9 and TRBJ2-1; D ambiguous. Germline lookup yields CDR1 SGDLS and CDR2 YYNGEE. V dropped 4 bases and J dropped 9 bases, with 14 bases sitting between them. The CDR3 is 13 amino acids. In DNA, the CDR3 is TGTGCCAGCAGCTCCCGTGATGGCGGTGAGCAGTTCCTC. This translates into CASSSRDGGEQFL.

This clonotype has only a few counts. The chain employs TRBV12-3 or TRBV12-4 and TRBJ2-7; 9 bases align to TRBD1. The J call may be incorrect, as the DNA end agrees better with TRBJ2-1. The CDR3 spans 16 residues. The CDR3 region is CASSFGLTGGVNEQFF. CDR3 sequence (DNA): TGTGCCAGCAGTTTTGGTTTGACAGGGGGGGTCAATGAGCAGTTCTTC.

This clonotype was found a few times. The CDR3 nucleotides read TGTGCCAGCAGCTTAGGAGCGGGATTTCCCACAGATACGCAGTATTTT. Translated, it gives CASSLGAGFPTDTQYF. The genes are TRBV7-2 and TRBJ2-3, with TRBD2 identical over 7 bases. Trimming cost V 1 base and J 2 bases; bases outside gene matches: 6. Germline V CDR1 and CDR2: SGHTA, FQGNSA. The CDR3 contains 16 residues.

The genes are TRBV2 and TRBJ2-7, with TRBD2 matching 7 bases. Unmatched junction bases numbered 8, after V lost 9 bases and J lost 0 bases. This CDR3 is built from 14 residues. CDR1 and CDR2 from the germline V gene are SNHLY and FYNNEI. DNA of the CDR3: TGTGCCAGTGAACACCGGGACTACTCCTACGAGCAGTACTTC. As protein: CASEHRDYSYEQYF.

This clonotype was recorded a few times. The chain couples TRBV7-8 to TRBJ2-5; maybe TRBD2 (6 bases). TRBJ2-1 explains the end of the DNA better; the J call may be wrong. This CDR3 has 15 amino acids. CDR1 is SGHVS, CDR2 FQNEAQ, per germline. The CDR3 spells CASSFTPNSGEEQFF. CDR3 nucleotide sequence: TGTGCCAGCAGCTTCACTCCAAATAGCGGAGAAGAGCAGTTCTTC.

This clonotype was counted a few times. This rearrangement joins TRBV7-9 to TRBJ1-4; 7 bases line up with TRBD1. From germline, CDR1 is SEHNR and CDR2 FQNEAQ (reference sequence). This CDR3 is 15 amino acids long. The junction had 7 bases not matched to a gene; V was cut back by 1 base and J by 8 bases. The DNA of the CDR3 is TGTGCCAGCAGCTTAGTCAAGGGGGCGGAAGAAAAACTGTTTTTT. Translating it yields CASSLVKGAEEKLFF.

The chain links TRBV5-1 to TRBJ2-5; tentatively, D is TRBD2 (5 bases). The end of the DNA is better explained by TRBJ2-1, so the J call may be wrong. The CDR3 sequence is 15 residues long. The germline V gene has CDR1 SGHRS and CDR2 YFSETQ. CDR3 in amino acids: CASSIGGLLYNEQFF. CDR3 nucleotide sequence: TGCGCCAGCAGCATAGGAGGTCTACTCTACAATGAGCAGTTCTTC.

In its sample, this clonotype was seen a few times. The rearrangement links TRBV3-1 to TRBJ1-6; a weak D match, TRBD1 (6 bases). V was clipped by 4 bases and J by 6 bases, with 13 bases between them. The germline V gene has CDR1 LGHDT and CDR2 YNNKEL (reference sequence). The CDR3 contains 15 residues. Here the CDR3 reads CASSPGGLANSPLHF. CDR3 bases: TGTGCCAGCAGCCCCGGGGGGCTGGCTAATTCACCCCTCCACTTT.

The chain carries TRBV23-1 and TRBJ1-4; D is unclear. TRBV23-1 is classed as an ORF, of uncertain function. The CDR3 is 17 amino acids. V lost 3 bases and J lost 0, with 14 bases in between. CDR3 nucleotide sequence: TGCGCCAGCAGTCATATTCAAGCGGGTGCAACTAATGAAAAACTGTTTTTT. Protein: CASSHIQAGATNEKLFF.

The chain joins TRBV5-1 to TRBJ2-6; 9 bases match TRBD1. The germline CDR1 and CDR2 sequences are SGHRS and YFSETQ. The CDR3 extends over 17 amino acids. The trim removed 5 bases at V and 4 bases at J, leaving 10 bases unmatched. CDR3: CASSPGTGRSGANVLTF. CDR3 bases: TGCGCCAGCAGTCCCGGGACAGGGCGGTCCGGGGCCAACGTCCTGACTTTC.

The CDR3 sequence: CSVAGGGAINEQFF. Here the CDR3 DNA reads TGCAGCGTGGCCGGGGGAGGGGCGATCAATGAGCAGTTCTTC. V usage is TRBV29-1 and J usage is TRBJ2-7, with 7 nucleotides matching TRBD2. The DNA end is more similar to TRBJ2-1, so the J call may be wrong. Germline values: CDR1 SQVTM, CDR2 ANQGSEA. This CDR3 is 14 amino acids long.

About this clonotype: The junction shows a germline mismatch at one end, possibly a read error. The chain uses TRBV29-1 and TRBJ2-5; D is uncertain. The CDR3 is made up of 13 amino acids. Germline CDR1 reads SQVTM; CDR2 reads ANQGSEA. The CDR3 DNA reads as TGCAGCGTTTCCGAATCGACTCATTTCAGTACAAGTTTC. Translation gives CSVSESTHFSTSF.

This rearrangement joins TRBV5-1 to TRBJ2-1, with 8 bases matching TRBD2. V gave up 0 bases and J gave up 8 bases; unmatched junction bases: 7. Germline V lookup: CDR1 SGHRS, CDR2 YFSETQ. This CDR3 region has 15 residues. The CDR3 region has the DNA TGCGCCAGCAGCTTGGTTAGCGGGGCTAGGGATGAGCAGTTCTTC. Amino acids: CASSLVSGARDEQFF.

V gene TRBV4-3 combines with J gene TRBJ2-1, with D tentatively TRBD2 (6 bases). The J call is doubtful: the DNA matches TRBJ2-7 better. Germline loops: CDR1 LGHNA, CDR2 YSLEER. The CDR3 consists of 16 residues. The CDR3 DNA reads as TGCGCCAGCAGCCGGGGGACGGGAGTGGGGTCCTACGAGCAGTACTTC. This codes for CASSRGTGVGSYEQYF.

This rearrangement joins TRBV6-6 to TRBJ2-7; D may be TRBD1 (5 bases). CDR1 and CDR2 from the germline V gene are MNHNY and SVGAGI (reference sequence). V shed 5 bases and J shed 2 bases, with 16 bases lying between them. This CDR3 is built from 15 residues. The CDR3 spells CASSLVQGRAYEQYF. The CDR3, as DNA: TGTGCCAGCAGTCTCGTTCAGGGAAGGGCCTACGAGCAGTACTTC.

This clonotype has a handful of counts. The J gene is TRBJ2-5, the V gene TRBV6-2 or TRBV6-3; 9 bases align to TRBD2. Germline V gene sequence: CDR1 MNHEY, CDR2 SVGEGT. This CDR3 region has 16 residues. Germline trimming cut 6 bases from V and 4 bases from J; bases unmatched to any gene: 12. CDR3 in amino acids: CASSLHLAGVGETQYF. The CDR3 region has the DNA TGTGCCAGCAGCCTCCACTTAGCGGGAGTAGGAGAGACCCAGTACTTC.

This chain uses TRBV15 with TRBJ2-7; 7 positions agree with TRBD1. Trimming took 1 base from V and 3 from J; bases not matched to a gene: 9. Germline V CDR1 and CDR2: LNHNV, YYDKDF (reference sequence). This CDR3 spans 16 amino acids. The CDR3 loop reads CATSRVGQAPLYEQYF. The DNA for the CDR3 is TGTGCCACCAGCAGAGTCGGACAGGCACCTCTCTACGAGCAGTACTTC.

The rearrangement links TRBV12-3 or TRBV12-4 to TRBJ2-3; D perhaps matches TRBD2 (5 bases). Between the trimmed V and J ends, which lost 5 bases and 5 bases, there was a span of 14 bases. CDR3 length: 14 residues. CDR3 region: CASSPDSYRDTQYF. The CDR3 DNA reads TGTGCCAGCAGTCCGGACTCTTATAGAGATACGCAGTATTTT.

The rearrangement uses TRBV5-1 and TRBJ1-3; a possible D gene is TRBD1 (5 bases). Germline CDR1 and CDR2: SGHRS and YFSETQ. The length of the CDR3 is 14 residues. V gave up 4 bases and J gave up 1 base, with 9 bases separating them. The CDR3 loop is CASSRGASGNTIYF. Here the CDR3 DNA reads TGCGCCAGCAGCCGCGGGGCGTCTGGAAACACCATATATTTT.

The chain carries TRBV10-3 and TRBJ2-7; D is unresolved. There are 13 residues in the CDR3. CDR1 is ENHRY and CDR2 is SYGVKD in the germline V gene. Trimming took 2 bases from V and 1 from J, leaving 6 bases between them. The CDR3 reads CAISEGPSYEQYF. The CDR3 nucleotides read TGTGCCATCAGTGAGGGGCCTTCCTACGAGCAGTACTTC.

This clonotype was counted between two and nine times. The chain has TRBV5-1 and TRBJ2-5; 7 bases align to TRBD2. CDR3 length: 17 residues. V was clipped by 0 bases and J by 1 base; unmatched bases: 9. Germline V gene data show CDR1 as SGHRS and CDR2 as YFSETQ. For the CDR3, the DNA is TGCGCCAGCAGCTTGGAGCGGGGCGGGGGAGCCCAAGAGACCCAGTACTTC. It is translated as CASSLERGGGAQETQYF.